The sequence of this T cell receptor beta chain was determined in a study of T cells after yellow fever vaccination. Study-wide findings and caveats: Detected again after the booster were most primary-vaccination clones, at 95% to 98% CD4 and more than 70% CD8. A weaker secondary response peaked on day 5, the primary on day 15.

5'RACE template switching generated TCR cDNA, adding a universal primer site and UMIs. A single record per CDR3 protein comes from TCRdb applying MiXCR to the 5' RACE reads. Of about 75,000 distinct CDR3 sequences detected, approximately 7.3% appear once; the ten largest clones hold approximately 28%. V gave up 4 bases and J gave up 1 base, with 14 bases separating them. The CDR3 extends over 16 amino acids. Germline V CDR1 and CDR2: SEHNR, FQNEAQ (reference sequence). The table lists this clonotype with a few counts. The antigen remains undetermined. Sequences were derived from CD8+ T cells sorted from PBMCs, sampled 10 days after the first yellow fever vaccination. The V and J genes are TRBV7-9 and TRBJ2-1; D might be TRBD1 or TRBD2, each matching 5 bases. The receptor's source is a man aged 18 to 35 who received the YFV17D yellow fever vaccine. The CDR3 coding sequence is TGTGCCAGCAGCTCCCTATCCGAGGGGTCCTACAATGAGCAGTTCTTC. It translates to CASSSLSEGSYNEQFF. The full variable domain, rest sourced from reference TRBV7-9 and TRBJ2-1, is DTGVSQNPRHKITKRGQNVTFRCDPISEHNRLYWYRQTLGQGPEFLTYFQNEAQLEKSRLLSDRFSAERPKGSFSTLEIQRTEQGDSAMYLCASSSLSEGSYNEQFFGPGTRLTVL.